Listed below are T cell receptor beta chains from one sample, sequenced in a study of blood T cell repertoires in COVID-19. The repertoire was sequenced with immunoSEQ multiplex PCR; TCRdb's copy has only in-frame clones and lacks some. The profile shows over 45,000 clones, less than 85% of them singletons. Input material: peripheral blood. These receptors were obtained from a woman between 50 and 59 years old with active or convalescent COVID-19. The CDR3 runs from the conserved cysteine through the conserved F or W. The D gene is left open where the match is weak. Size is stated for part of the rows, as once, few or many counts, or as a class when the clone is expanded.

V	D	J	size	CDR3	DNA
TRBV4-2	-	TRBJ1-2	few	CASSQEIRTPYGYTF	TGTGCCAGCAGCCAAGAGATCAGGACTCCCTATGGCTACACCTTC
TRBV4-2	-	TRBJ2-7	many	CASSQDGVAGDTYSYEQYF	TGTGCCAGCAGCCAAGATGGAGTGGCCGGGGACACCTACTCCTACGAGCAGTACTTC
TRBV27	-	TRBJ1-5	-	CASSFGLASNQPQHF	TGTGCCAGCAGTTTCGGACTCGCTTCGAATCAGCCCCAGCATTTT
TRBV5-6	TRBD2	TRBJ2-1	few	CASSLASGRANEQFF	TGTGCCAGCAGCTTGGCTAGCGGGAGGGCCAATGAGCAGTTCTTC
TRBV11-2	-	TRBJ1-1	-	CASSLREGMEAFF	TGTGCCAGCAGCTTGAGGGAGGGGATGGAAGCTTTCTTT
TRBV4-1	TRBD2	TRBJ2-3	-	CASSRRLAGDLDTDTQYF	TGCGCCAGCAGCCGCCGACTAGCGGGGGATCTCGACACAGATACGCAGTATTTT
TRBV7-3	-	TRBJ2-1	few	CASSLTIERNEQFF	TGTGCCAGCAGCTTAACCATCGAGCGGAATGAGCAGTTCTTC
TRBV19	-	TRBJ1-2	few	CASSIYAGNYGYTF	TGTGCCAGTAGTATTTATGCAGGCAACTATGGCTACACCTTC
TRBV2	TRBD1	TRBJ2-2	-	CASGTGYTGELFF	TGTGCCAGCGGGACAGGGTACACCGGGGAGCTGTTTTTT
TRBV5-8	-	TRBJ1-4	-	CASSSIRGTGNEKLFF	TGTGCCAGCAGCTCGATAAGGGGGACGGGTAATGAAAAACTGTTTTTT
TRBV24-1	TRBD2	TRBJ2-1	-	CATSDLPIAGPNEQFF	TGTGCCACCAGTGATTTGCCCATAGCGGGACCCAATGAGCAGTTCTTC
TRBV5-1	-	TRBJ1-1	-	CASAGDTEAFF	TGCGCCAGCGCGGGGGACACTGAAGCTTTCTTT
TRBV10-3	-	TRBJ1-5	-	CAISDSGDSNQPQHF	TGTGCCATCAGTGATTCGGGGGACAGCAATCAGCCCCAGCATTTT
TRBV28	TRBD1	TRBJ1-4	-	CASSLFGQGSGEKLFF	TGTGCCAGCAGTTTGTTTGGACAGGGGTCCGGTGAAAAACTGTTTTTT
TRBV5-4	TRBD2	TRBJ2-6	-	CASSIEGPSGFSGANVLTF	TGTGCCAGCAGCATCGAAGGCCCTAGCGGGTTTTCTGGGGCCAACGTCCTGACTTTC
TRBV18	-	TRBJ1-4	-	CASSRGFANEKLFF	TGTGCCAGCTCACGAGGGTTCGCTAATGAAAAACTGTTTTTT
TRBV2	TRBD1	TRBJ1-2	once	CASSTGGGYGYTF	TGTGCCAGCAGTACAGGGGGAGGCTATGGCTACACCTTC
TRBV5-1	TRBD1	TRBJ2-6	-	CASSLTGGSSGANVLTF	TGCGCCAGCAGCCTGACAGGGGGCAGCTCTGGGGCCAACGTCCTGACTTTC
TRBV10-2	TRBD1	TRBJ2-5	-	CASSRGSQETQYF	TGCGCCAGCAGCAGGGGGTCTCAAGAGACCCAGTACTTC
TRBV7-9	-	TRBJ1-2	-	CASSLAPQARINYGYTF	TGTGCCAGCAGCTTAGCGCCCCAGGCTCGAATTAACTATGGCTACACCTTC
TRBV6-1	-	TRBJ2-2	-	CASSEARAGELFF	TGTGCCAGCAGTGAAGCGCGGGCCGGGGAGCTGTTTTTT
TRBV30	-	TRBJ1-4	-	CAWSSGGLRGEKLFF	TGTGCCTGGAGTTCGGGGGGACTTCGGGGTGAAAAACTGTTTTTT
TRBV4-1	-	TRBJ1-2	-	CASSQDPGYGYTF	TGCGCCAGCAGCCAAGATCCGGGCTATGGCTACACCTTC
TRBV3-1/TRBV3-2	-	TRBJ1-5	-	CASSQDRVGNQPQHF	TGTGCCAGCAGCCAAGACAGGGTCGGCAATCAGCCCCAGCATTTT
TRBV28	TRBD1	TRBJ2-3	-	CASSSLTGGGDTQYF	TGTGCCAGCAGTTCGCTCACAGGGGGCGGGGATACGCAGTATTTT
TRBV24-1	TRBD1	TRBJ1-1	few	CATSGTGARGTEAFF	TGTGCCACCAGTGGGACAGGGGCGCGGGGAACTGAAGCTTTCTTT
TRBV21-1	-	TRBJ1-5	-	CASSKKKDRDRPVYSNQPQHF	TGTGCCAGCAGCAAAAAAAAGGACCGGGACAGACCCGTTTATAGCAATCAGCCCCAGCATTTT
TRBV15	TRBD1	TRBJ1-3	few	CATSRASGGNTIYF	TGTGCCACCAGCAGAGCATCAGGGGGCAACACCATATATTTT
TRBV10-2	-	TRBJ2-7	-	CASNLRTEGEQYF	TGCGCCAGCAATCTAAGGACGGAGGGAGAGCAGTACTTC
TRBV21-1	-	TRBJ1-5	-	CASSRTEDHNQPQHF	TGTGCCAGCAGCAGGACAGAAGACCACAATCAGCCCCAGCATTTT
TRBV10-3	-	TRBJ2-1	-	CAISESTGGWDYNEQFF	TGTGCCATCAGTGAGTCGACTGGGGGGTGGGACTACAATGAGCAGTTCTTC
TRBV30	-	TRBJ2-3	-	CAWSGGPGGTQYF	TGTGCCTGGAGCGGTGGTCCCGGGGGTACGCAGTATTTT
TRBV11-2	TRBD2	TRBJ2-3	-	CASLGLAGGDTQYF	TGTGCCAGCCTAGGACTAGCGGGAGGGGATACGCAGTATTTT